Each of the 32 T cell receptor beta chains below was sequenced from the same sample in a study of human T cells and chemical hapten exposure. TCRdb recomputed calls from the RACE reads with MiXCR, one row per CDR3 protein. Here the sample spans about 160,000 distinct CDR3 sequences, roughly 26% being singletons. Documented time point: patch test 3, about 24 weeks after DPC sensitization. Indicated treatment: therapeutic diphenylcyclopropenone sensitization with weekly scalp DPC. This specimen consisted of whole blood, obtained in connection with sensitization to the hapten diphenylcyclopropenone (DPC). The receptors derive from a woman aged 18-29 years with alopecia areata. Some clones in this sample may be carry-over from other donors' samples.

This chain joins TRBV9 and TRBJ1-6; D is possibly TRBD1 (6 bases). This CDR3 is 15 amino acids long. From germline, CDR1 is SGDLS and CDR2 YYNGEE. The ends were cut back, 4 bases at V and 1 base at J, with 9 bases in the middle. CDR3 bases: TGTGCCAGCAGCTCGACAGGTTCCTATAATTCACCCCTCCACTTT. It codes for CASSSTGSYNSPLHF.

This clonotype was counted a few times. The V and J genes are TRBV6-2 or TRBV6-3 and TRBJ1-1; D may be TRBD1 (6 bases). This CDR3 region has 14 residues. From germline, CDR1 is MNHEY and CDR2 SVGEGT. The V and J ends lost 0 bases and 6 bases respectively, with 11 bases between them. The CDR3 sequence: CASSYSGGRAEAFF. The DNA of the CDR3 is TGTGCCAGCAGTTACTCTGGGGGGCGCGCTGAAGCTTTCTTT.

The chain is built from TRBV4-1 and TRBJ1-4, with no clear D. The CDR3 spans 12 residues. Germline V gene sequence: CDR1 MGHRA, CDR2 YSYEKL. The V end was cut by 0 bases, the J end by 10 bases, with 6 bases between. CDR3 nucleotides: TGCGCCAGCAGCCAAGATTGGGGAAAACTGTTTTTT. Translated, it gives CASSQDWGKLFF.

In its sample, this clonotype was seen a few times. V usage is TRBV7-2 and J usage is TRBJ2-5, with no clear D. This CDR3 region has 12 residues. V shed 3 bases and J shed 0 bases, with 2 bases lying between them. Germline lookup yields CDR1 SGHTA and CDR2 FQGNSA. CDR3 loop: CASSLYQETQYF. The CDR3 DNA sequence: TGTGCCAGCAGCTTGTACCAAGAGACCCAGTACTTC.

Notes on this clonotype: One junction end does not reproduce the germline sequence, and a read error may be involved. V is TRBV2 and J is TRBJ2-1; 9 bases map to TRBD1. This CDR3 contains 15 residues. Germline V gene lookup returns CDR1 SNHLY and CDR2 FYNNEI. The CDR3 reads CTTHARDRAANEQFF. The CDR3 DNA reads as TGCACCACCCATGCCCGGGACAGGGCGGCAAATGAGCAGTTCTTC.

J is TRBJ2-5 and V is TRBV27; D might be TRBD1 (5 bases). CDR1 and CDR2 from the germline V gene are MNHEY and SMNVEV (reference sequence). The CDR3 spans 15 residues. V lost 4 bases, J lost 1 base, and 13 bases lay in between. The CDR3 bases are TGTGCCAGCAGTTCCCCCCGGCAGGGCCAAGAGACCCAGTACTTC. Its translation is CASSSPRQGQETQYF.

The chain combines TRBV29-1 with TRBJ1-3, with D possibly TRBD1 on 5 matching bases. In germline, CDR1 is SQVTM, CDR2 ANQGSEA. The ends were cut back, 6 bases at V and 0 bases at J, with 12 bases in the middle. There are 14 residues in the CDR3. The CDR3 protein is CSVASDSSGNTIYF. Written as DNA, the CDR3 is TGCAGCGTGGCTTCCGACAGCTCTGGAAACACCATATATTTT.

This clonotype was counted a few times. V usage is TRBV7-8 and J usage is TRBJ1-1, with 7 bases matching TRBD1. This CDR3 contains 14 residues. Germline V lookup: CDR1 SGHVS, CDR2 FQNEAQ. V was clipped by 4 bases and J by 4 bases; unmatched bases: 6. The CDR3 coding sequence is TGTGCCAGCAGCTACGACAGGGTGTCCACTGAAGCTTTCTTT. Translating it yields CASSYDRVSTEAFF. Full variable domain (missing parts from reference TRBV7-8 and TRBJ1-1): GAGVSQSPRYKVAKRGQDVALRCDPISGHVSLFWYQQALGQGPEFLTYFQNEAQLDKSGLPSDRFFAERPEGSVSTLKIQRTQQEDSAVYLCASSYDRVSTEAFFGQGTRLTVV.

The chain links TRBV12-3 or TRBV12-4 to TRBJ1-2; D possibly corresponds to TRBD1 (6 bases). Trimming removed 2 bases from V and 3 bases from J, with 10 bases in between. This CDR3 is built from 14 residues. The CDR3 region has the DNA TGTGCCAGCAGTTTATTCTCAGGGGACTATGGCTACACCTTC. Amino acid sequence: CASSLFSGDYGYTF.

V gene TRBV20-1 combines with J gene TRBJ1-2; D remains ambiguous. This CDR3 comprises 12 residues. Trimming shortened V by 2 bases and J by 3 bases, and 7 bases separated the two germline ends. In germline, CDR1 is DFQATT, CDR2 SNEGSKA (reference sequence). CDR3 bases: TGCAGTGCTAGACAGATCCACTATGGCTACACCTTC. Protein: CSARQIHYGYTF.

This clonotype was seen a few times. The rearrangement links TRBV4-3 to TRBJ2-3; no reliable D call. Per germline, CDR1 LGHNA and CDR2 YSLEER. The CDR3 is 16 residues long. The V end was cut by 0 bases, the J end by 2 bases, with 12 bases between. For the CDR3, the DNA is TGCGCCAGCAGCCAAGATCAGAGCAGATTCACAGATACGCAGTATTTT. Amino acid sequence: CASSQDQSRFTDTQYF.

The chain employs TRBV6-2 or TRBV6-3 and TRBJ2-7, with D unclear. With 4 bases removed from V and 9 bases from J, the gap between germline ends came to 16 bases. The CDR3 extends over 13 amino acids. Germline V gives CDR1 MNHEY, CDR2 SVGEGT. CDR3 loop: CASSSRSMIRQYF. CDR3 DNA sequence: TGTGCCAGCAGTTCGAGATCGATGATCAGGCAGTACTTC.

The V call is TRBV27, the J call TRBJ1-2; tentative D call: TRBD1 (5 bases). Germline V gene data show CDR1 as MNHEY and CDR2 as SMNVEV (reference sequence). Trimming removed 2 bases from V and 7 bases from J, with 11 bases in between. The CDR3 contains 13 residues. The CDR3 is CASSLGGGGGYTF. The CDR3, as DNA: TGTGCCAGCAGTTTAGGCGGGGGAGGTGGCTACACCTTC.

This clonotype was seen only a few times. The genes are TRBV4-1 and TRBJ2-1, with no clear D. V was trimmed by 1 base and J by 9 bases, leaving 7 bases between them. Germline values: CDR1 MGHRA, CDR2 YSYEKL. The CDR3 contains 12 residues. CDR3 sequence: CASSQVGTEQFF. The DNA of the CDR3 is TGCGCCAGCAGCCAAGTAGGAACTGAGCAGTTCTTC.

The chain has TRBV2 and TRBJ1-6; 8 bases align to TRBD1. The CDR3 sequence is 13 residues long. The J segment lost 7 bases and the V segment lost 6 bases, leaving 2 bases of the junction unmatched. From germline, CDR1 is SNHLY and CDR2 FYNNEI. This chain's CDR3 is CASSRDRNSPLHF. Written as DNA, the CDR3 is TGTGCCAGCAGCAGGGACAGGAATTCACCCCTCCACTTT.

This clonotype is deemed medium-sized (0.01 to 0.1%). The chain combines TRBV4-1 with TRBJ2-4, with 8 positions matching TRBD1. Germline V lookup: CDR1 MGHRA, CDR2 YSYEKL. The V gene end was trimmed by 4 bases and the J gene end by 5 bases; junction bases not matched to a gene: 10. This CDR3 has 16 residues. The CDR3 nucleotides read TGCGCCAGCAGCCCACATCCAGGGGGCGATCAAAACATTCAGTACTTC. Translation gives CASSPHPGGDQNIQYF.

This clonotype was seen a few times. This chain links TRBV6-2 or TRBV6-3 with TRBJ2-3; D not resolved. Germline V gene lookup returns CDR1 MNHEY and CDR2 SVGEGT. V gave up 8 bases and J gave up 2 bases, with 8 bases separating them. The CDR3 has 12 residues. The CDR3 DNA reads TGTGCCAGCGAAGGGCTCACAGATACGCAGTATTTT. As protein: CASEGLTDTQYF.

The chain is built from TRBV20-1 and TRBJ2-7, with 9 bases matching TRBD2. This CDR3 has 14 residues. The V gene end was trimmed by 5 bases and the J gene end by 2 bases; junction bases not matched to a gene: 7. Germline loops: CDR1 DFQATT, CDR2 SNEGSKA (reference sequence). The CDR3 spells CSARAGGPTYEQYF. The CDR3 bases are TGCAGTGCTCGTGCGGGAGGGCCGACCTACGAGCAGTACTTC.

The V and J genes are TRBV6-4 and TRBJ2-2; D could derive from TRBD1 or TRBD2 (5 bases each). This CDR3 region has 13 residues. The germline gives CDR1 MRHNA, CDR2 SNTAGT. The V gene lost 8 bases and the J gene lost 8 bases, with 15 bases spanning the gap. The CDR3 coding sequence is TGTGCCAGCTCCAAGGACGAGGGGGGGGAGCTGTTTTTT. Its protein is CASSKDEGGELFF.

The J gene is TRBJ2-1, the V gene TRBV6-4; 10 bases map to TRBD2. With 2 bases clipped from V and 6 bases from J, the junction kept 7 bases outside the gene matches. CDR3 length: 16 residues. The germline V gene encodes CDR1 MRHNA and CDR2 SNTAGT. CDR3 sequence reads: CASSDPGLAALNEQFF. CDR3 sequence (DNA): TGTGCCAGCAGTGACCCAGGACTAGCGGCCCTCAATGAGCAGTTCTTC.

V gene TRBV20-1 combines with J gene TRBJ2-7, with unresolved D. This CDR3 spans 11 amino acids. The germline CDR1 and CDR2 sequences are DFQATT and SNEGSKA (reference sequence). The V and J ends lost 6 bases and 2 bases respectively, with 8 bases between them. CDR3 residues: CSAPFTYEQYF. The CDR3 DNA sequence: TGCAGTGCCCCCTTCACCTACGAGCAGTACTTC.

This clonotype turned up a few times. This sequence joins TRBV6-2 or TRBV6-3 and TRBJ1-2; a possible D gene is TRBD1 (5 bases). The CDR3 is 14 amino acids. V dropped 4 bases and J dropped 4 bases, with 13 bases sitting between them. Germline CDR1 is MNHEY and CDR2 is SVGEGT. The DNA of the CDR3 is TGTGCCAGCAGTTTAGCGGGACCCATCTATGGCTACACCTTC. Protein: CASSLAGPIYGYTF.

This clonotype was counted at least ten times. The rearrangement uses TRBV20-1 and TRBJ2-7; possibly TRBD2 for D (5 bases). The CDR3 contains 12 residues. Trimming shortened V by 6 bases and J by 3 bases, and 12 bases separated the two germline ends. Looked up from germline, CDR1 is DFQATT and CDR2 is SNEGSKA (reference sequence). The CDR3 DNA follows: TGCAGTGCCACTAGATCAAACTACGAGCAGTACTTC. Translation gives CSATRSNYEQYF.

This clonotype was detected a few times. The chain combines TRBV11-2 with TRBJ1-1; possible D gene TRBD1, 6 bases. CDR1 is SGHAT, CDR2 FQNNGV, per germline. This CDR3 contains 15 residues. V lost 5 bases to trimming and J lost 1 base, with 14 bases between them. The CDR3 DNA reads TGTGCCAGCAGCCGTTCAGGACAGTCGAACACTGAAGCTTTCTTT. Its protein product is CASSRSGQSNTEAFF.

This clonotype has just a few counts. The chain couples TRBV7-3 to TRBJ2-1; D is perhaps TRBD2 (5 bases). The V end was cut by 4 bases, the J end by 1 base, with 17 bases between. CDR1 is SGHTA and CDR2 is FQGTGA in the germline V gene. The CDR3 contains 17 residues. CDR3 in amino acids: CASSSKRPGVSYNEQFF. DNA of the CDR3: TGTGCCAGCAGCTCCAAGCGGCCAGGAGTGTCCTACAATGAGCAGTTCTTC.

The genes are TRBV7-2 and TRBJ2-1, with D unresolved. The CDR3 runs to 15 residues. Germline CDR1 and CDR2: SGHTA and FQGNSA. Trimming took 5 bases from V and 7 from J, leaving 18 bases between them. CDR3 in DNA: TGTGCCAGCAGCACCCAGGTTGCGTCACTTAATGAGCAGTTCTTC. Its protein product is CASSTQVASLNEQFF.

For the CDR3, the DNA is TGTGCCAGCAGCCCCAGGACAGGGGGCATGAACACTGAAGCTTTCTTT. Translating gives CASSPRTGGMNTEAFF. The chain employs TRBV25-1 and TRBJ1-1, with 11 bases fitting TRBD1. Per the germline V gene, CDR1 is MGHDK and CDR2 is SYGVNS. The CDR3 spans 16 residues. Trimming cost V 6 bases and J 0 bases; bases outside gene matches: 6.

Concerning this clonotype itself: With a much larger clone just one base away, this may be a read error. This chain links TRBV9 with TRBJ2-1, with D possibly matching TRBD1 (6 bases). The germline CDR1 and CDR2 sequences are SGDLS and YYNGEE. CDR3 size: 15 residues. The ends were cut back, 3 bases at V and 0 bases at J, with 10 bases in the middle. For the CDR3, the DNA is TGTGCCAGCAGCGCACGGGACATCTCCTACAATGAGCAGTTCTTC. Translated: CASSARDISYNEQFF.

This chain joins TRBV5-1 and TRBJ2-4; a weak D match, TRBD2 (6 bases). There are 13 residues in the CDR3. With 6 bases removed from V and 6 bases from J, the gap between germline ends came to 13 bases. Germline V gene lookup returns CDR1 SGHRS and CDR2 YFSETQ. CDR3 protein: CASKSGSGNIQYF. The CDR3 region has the DNA TGCGCCAGCAAGAGCGGGTCCGGAAACATTCAGTACTTC.

There are a few counts of this clonotype. The CDR3 loop is CASSYRGDTEAFF. The CDR3, as DNA: TGTGCCAGCAGTTACCGGGGGGACACTGAAGCTTTCTTT. V and J are TRBV6-5 and TRBJ1-1; a weak D match, TRBD1 (5 bases). The length of the CDR3 is 13 residues. The ends were cut back, 2 bases at V and 3 bases at J, with 7 bases in the middle. The germline gives CDR1 MNHEY, CDR2 SVGAGI.

This clonotype has more than one count but fewer than ten. V usage is TRBV7-6 and J usage is TRBJ2-3; 9 bases match TRBD1. The CDR3 loop spans 15 amino acids. Germline values: CDR1 SGHVS, CDR2 FNYEAQ. V was pared by 4 bases and J by 1 base, with 3 bases of the junction left unmatched. Here the CDR3 DNA reads TGTGCCAGCAGCTCAGGACAGGGGCGCACAGATACGCAGTATTTT. This translates into CASSSGQGRTDTQYF.

This clonotype has a count of ten or more. The rearrangement uses TRBV27 and TRBJ2-1; D gene uncertain. Trimming left V 3 bases short and J 3 bases short, with 0 bases between. Germline CDR1 and CDR2: MNHEY and SMNVEV (reference sequence). The CDR3 runs to 11 residues. The CDR3 nucleotides are TGTGCCAGCAGTTTCTACAATGAGCAGTTCTTC. Translated, it gives CASSFYNEQFF.